These 15 T cell receptor beta chains share one sample of origin, sequenced in a study of cytomegalovirus exposure and HLA in healthy donors. PCR employed 60 Vbeta and 13 Jbeta primers. Clones were sequenced by immunoSEQ multiplex PCR, and TCRdb holds only the in-frame ones, with some missing. The sample lists 250,000 to 350,000 clones; 80% to 90% were seen once. Input material: PBMCs. These receptors all stem from a woman aged 18-29 years in good health and CMV-seronegative.

The chain uses TRBV6-1 and TRBJ2-5; the D is unclear. The CDR3 extends over 13 amino acids. The V gene lost 5 bases and the J gene lost 5 bases, with 12 bases spanning the gap. From germline, CDR1 is MNHNS and CDR2 SASEGT. The CDR3 loop is CASSPRVSETQYF. The CDR3 bases are TGTGCCAGCAGTCCCCGGGTGTCGGAGACCCAGTACTTC.

This clone was recorded only once. The chain has TRBV5-1 and TRBJ2-5; D possibly corresponds to TRBD2 (5 bases). The germline CDR1 and CDR2 sequences are SGHRS and YFSETQ. This CDR3 contains 14 residues. Trimming removed 3 bases from V and 7 bases from J, with 16 bases in between. In nucleotides, the CDR3 is TGCGCCAGCAGCTCAAACGCGGGTTTGGGGACCCAGTACTTC. Translated, it gives CASSSNAGLGTQYF. Variable domain in full (rest from reference TRBV5-1 and TRBJ2-5): KAGVTQTPRYLIKTRGQQVTLSCSPISGHRSVSWYQQTPGQGLQFLFEYFSETQRNKGNFPGRFSGRQFSNSRSEMNVSTLELGDSALYLCASSSNAGLGTQYFGPGTRLLVL.

The rearrangement joins TRBV15 to TRBJ1-2; tentative D call: TRBD1 (6 bases). The CDR3 runs 15 residues. V was cut by 0 bases and J by 4 bases, with 12 bases left in between. From germline, CDR1 is LNHNV and CDR2 YYDKDF (reference sequence). The chain's CDR3 is CATSRDVDSFYGYTF. The CDR3 nucleotides read TGTGCCACCAGCAGAGATGTGGACAGCTTCTATGGCTACACCTTC. Full variable domain (outside the CDR3, taken from reference TRBV15 and TRBJ1-2): DAMVIQNPRYQVTQFGKPVTLSCSQTLNHNVMYWYQQKSSQAPKLLFHYYDKDFNNEADTPDNFQSRRPNTSFCFLDIRSPGLGDTAMYLCATSRDVDSFYGYTFGSGTRLTVV.

This clone was detected once. This rearrangement joins TRBV19 to TRBJ1-5; TRBD1 agrees at 7 bases. The CDR3 has 15 amino acids. Trimming cost V 8 bases and J 2 bases; bases outside gene matches: 9. CDR1 is LNHDA, CDR2 SQIVND, per germline (reference sequence). The CDR3: CASQSGGAGNQPQHF. CDR3 DNA: TGTGCCAGTCAATCAGGGGGAGCCGGCAATCAGCCCCAGCATTTT. The full variable domain, with the rest looked up from reference TRBV19 and TRBJ1-5, is DGGITQSPKYLFRKEGQNVTLSCEQNLNHDAMYWYRQDPGQGLRLIYYSQIVNDFQKGDIAEGYSVSREKKESFPLTVTSAQKNPTAFYLCASQSGGAGNQPQHFGDGTRLSIL.

This chain joins TRBV18 and TRBJ1-4; maybe TRBD1 (6 bases). V lost 3 bases and J 1 base, leaving 27 bases between the germline ends. The CDR3 extends over 21 amino acids. Germline V CDR1 and CDR2: KGHSH, LQKENI. The CDR3: CASSPRRMGADFRETNEKLFF. CDR3 in DNA: TGTGCCAGCTCACCCAGGAGGATGGGGGCGGACTTTCGAGAAACTAATGAAAAACTGTTTTTT.

The rearrangement joins TRBV5-4 to TRBJ1-6; maybe TRBD1 (5 bases). Looked up from germline, CDR1 is SGHNT and CDR2 is YYREEE (reference sequence). The CDR3 has 14 residues. Trimming left V 5 bases short and J 7 bases short, with 13 bases between. This CDR3 reads CASSMGGRNSPLHF. Written as DNA, the CDR3 is TGTGCCAGCAGTATGGGGGGGAGGAATTCACCCCTCCACTTT.

This clone was recorded a few times. The sample contains more than one DNA sequence encoding this CDR3. This chain links TRBV6-1 with TRBJ1-4; D not certain. V gave up 1 base and J gave up 0 bases, with 6 bases separating them. Germline CDR1 is MNHNS and CDR2 is SASEGT. The CDR3 sequence is 15 residues long. CDR3 sequence reads: CASSEVRATNEKLFF. The CDR3 region has the DNA TGTGCCAGCAGTGAAGTAAGAGCAACTAATGAAAAACTGTTTTTT.

J is TRBJ1-3 and V is TRBV27; D call uncertain. The CDR3 covers 13 residues. The V gene's germline CDR1 is MNHEY and CDR2 SMNVEV (reference sequence). Trimming stripped 4 bases from V and 2 bases from J, with 6 bases between. CDR3 nucleotide sequence: TGTGCCAGCAGTTCCTCAGCTGGAAACACCATATATTTT. Protein sequence: CASSSSAGNTIYF.

The chain employs TRBV2 and TRBJ1-1; tentative D call: TRBD1 (5 bases). Trimming took off 6 bases at V and 7 bases at J, with 12 bases between the two ends. Germline values: CDR1 SNHLY, CDR2 FYNNEI. The CDR3 has 12 amino acids. The CDR3 DNA follows: TGTGCCAGCAGCTTTGACAGAAATGAAGCTTTCTTT. Translating gives CASSFDRNEAFF.

This chain uses TRBV30 with TRBJ1-1, with D hard to call. This CDR3 region has 13 residues. Per the germline V gene, CDR1 is GTSNPN and CDR2 is SVGIG (reference sequence). Trimming took 8 bases from V and 4 from J, leaving 17 bases between them. CDR3 loop: CAQRRPKGTEAFF. As DNA, the CDR3 is TGTGCCCAGCGGCGCCCGAAGGGCACTGAAGCTTTCTTT.

In the case of this clone: One end of the junction varies from germline; a read error may be responsible. The chain joins TRBV7-9 to TRBJ2-3, with D perhaps matching TRBD1 (6 bases). The CDR3 totals 15 residues. Germline CDR1 SEHNR, CDR2 FQNEAQ (reference sequence). The DNA for the CDR3 is TGTTCCAGCACCCCCCGCGGACAGAACACAGATACGCAGTATTTT. Translated: CSSTPRGQNTDTQYF.

The V gene is TRBV5-5, the J gene TRBJ1-3; a possible D gene is TRBD1 (5 bases). Germline V gene data show CDR1 as SGHKS and CDR2 as YYEKEE (reference sequence). The V end was cut by 0 bases, the J end by 4 bases, with 11 bases between. The CDR3 has 15 amino acids. CDR3: CASSLDGGEGNTIYF. The DNA for the CDR3 is TGTGCCAGCAGCTTGGACGGGGGAGAGGGAAACACCATATATTTT.

The CDR3: CASSESSSRAGGPHEQFF. The CDR3 DNA follows: TGCGCCAGCAGTGAGTCTTCTTCTAGGGCGGGGGGGCCGCATGAGCAGTTCTTC. The chain has TRBV10-1 and TRBJ2-1; the match to TRBD2 covers 9 bases. Germline V gene data show CDR1 as WNHNN and CDR2 as SYGVQD (reference sequence). V was clipped by 0 bases and J by 8 bases; unmatched bases: 14. The CDR3 runs to 18 residues.

CDR3 region: CASSAPPTRVDNEQFF. The CDR3 nucleotides read TGTGCCAGCAGCGCCCCACCGACTAGGGTAGACAATGAGCAGTTCTTC. The rearrangement joins TRBV9 to TRBJ2-1; tentative D call: TRBD2 (6 bases). This CDR3 spans 16 amino acids. Per germline, CDR1 SGDLS and CDR2 YYNGEE. Between the trimmed V and J ends, which lost 3 bases and 5 bases, there was a span of 18 bases. Supplemented by reference TRBV9 and TRBJ2-1, the full variable domain reads DSGVTQTPKHLITATGQRVTLRCSPRSGDLSVYWYQQSLDQGLQFLIQYYNGEERAKGNILERFSAQQFPDLHSELNLSSLELGDSALYFCASSAPPTRVDNEQFFGPGTRLTVL.

The chain recombines TRBV27 with TRBJ1-2, with D unclear. This CDR3 region has 14 residues. Trimming shortened V by 2 bases and J by 4 bases, and 11 bases separated the two germline ends. CDR1 and CDR2 from the germline V gene are MNHEY and SMNVEV (reference sequence). The CDR3 sequence: CASSLRGVGYGYTF. CDR3 DNA sequence: TGTGCCAGCAGTTTAAGAGGTGTAGGCTATGGCTACACCTTC.